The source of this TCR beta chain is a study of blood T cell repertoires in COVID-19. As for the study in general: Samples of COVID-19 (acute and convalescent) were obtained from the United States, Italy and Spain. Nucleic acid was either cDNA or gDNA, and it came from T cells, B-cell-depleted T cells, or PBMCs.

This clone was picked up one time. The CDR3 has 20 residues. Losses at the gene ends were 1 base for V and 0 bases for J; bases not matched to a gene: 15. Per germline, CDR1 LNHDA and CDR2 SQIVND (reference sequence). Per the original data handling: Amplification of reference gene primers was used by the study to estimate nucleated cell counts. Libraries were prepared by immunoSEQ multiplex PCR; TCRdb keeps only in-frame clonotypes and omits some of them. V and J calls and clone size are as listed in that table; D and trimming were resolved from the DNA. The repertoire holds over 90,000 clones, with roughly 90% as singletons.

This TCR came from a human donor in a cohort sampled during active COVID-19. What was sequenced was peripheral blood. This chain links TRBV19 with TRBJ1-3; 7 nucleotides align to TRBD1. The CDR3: CASSIVRDRRLVFSGNTIYF. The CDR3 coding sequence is TGTGCCAGTAGTATAGTCCGGGACAGACGCCTAGTTTTCTCTGGAAACACCATATATTTT.